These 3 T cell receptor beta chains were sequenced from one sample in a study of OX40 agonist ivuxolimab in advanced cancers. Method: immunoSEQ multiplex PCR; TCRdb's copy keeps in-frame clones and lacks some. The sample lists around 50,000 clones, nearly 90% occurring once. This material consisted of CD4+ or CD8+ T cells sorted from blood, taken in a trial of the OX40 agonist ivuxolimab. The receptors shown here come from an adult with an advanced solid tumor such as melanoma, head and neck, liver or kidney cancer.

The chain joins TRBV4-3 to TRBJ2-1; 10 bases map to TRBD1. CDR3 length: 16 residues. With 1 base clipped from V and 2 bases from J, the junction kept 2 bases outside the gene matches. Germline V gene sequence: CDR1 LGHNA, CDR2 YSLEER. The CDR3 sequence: CASSQADRGAYNEQFF. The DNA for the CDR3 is TGCGCCAGCAGCCAAGCGGACAGGGGGGCCTACAATGAGCAGTTCTTC.

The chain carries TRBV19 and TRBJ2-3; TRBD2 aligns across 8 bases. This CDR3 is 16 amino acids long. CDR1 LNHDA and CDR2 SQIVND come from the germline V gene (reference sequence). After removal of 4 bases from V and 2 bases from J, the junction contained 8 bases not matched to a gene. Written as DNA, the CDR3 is TGTGCCAGTAGTACAGATACTAGCGGCCTCACAGATACGCAGTATTTT. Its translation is CASSTDTSGLTDTQYF.

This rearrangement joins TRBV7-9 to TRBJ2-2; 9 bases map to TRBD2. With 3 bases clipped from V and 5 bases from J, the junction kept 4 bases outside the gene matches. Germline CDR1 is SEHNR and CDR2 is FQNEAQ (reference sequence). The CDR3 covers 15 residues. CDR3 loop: CASSFGTSLTGELFF. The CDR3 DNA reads TGTGCCAGCAGCTTCGGGACTAGCTTAACCGGGGAGCTGTTTTTT.